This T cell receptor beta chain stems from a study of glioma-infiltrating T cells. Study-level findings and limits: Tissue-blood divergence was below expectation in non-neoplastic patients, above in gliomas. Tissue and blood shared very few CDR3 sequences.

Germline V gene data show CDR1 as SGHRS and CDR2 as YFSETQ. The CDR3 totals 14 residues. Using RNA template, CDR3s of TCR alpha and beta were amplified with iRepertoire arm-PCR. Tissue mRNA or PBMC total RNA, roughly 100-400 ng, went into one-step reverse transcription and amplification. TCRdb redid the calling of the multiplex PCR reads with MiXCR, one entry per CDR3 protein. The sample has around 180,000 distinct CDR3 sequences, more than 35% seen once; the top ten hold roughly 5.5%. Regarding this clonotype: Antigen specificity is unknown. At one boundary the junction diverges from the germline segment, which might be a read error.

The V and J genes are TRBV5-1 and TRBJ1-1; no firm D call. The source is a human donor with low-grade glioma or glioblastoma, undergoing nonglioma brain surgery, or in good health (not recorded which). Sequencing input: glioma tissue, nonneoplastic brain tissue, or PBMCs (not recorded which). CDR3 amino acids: CASTRDYLKTEAFF. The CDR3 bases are TGCGCCAGCACCCGGGATTACTTGAAAACTGAAGCTTTCTTT.